These 9 T cell receptor beta chains came from one sample sequenced in a study of blood T cell repertoires in COVID-19 (dated by TCRdb to about 2020). The library was prepared using the immunoSEQ multiplex PCR assay. What TCRdb holds here is the immuneACCESS table cut down to in-frame rearrangements. Part of the clones is not present; checked against another copy, under half of the missing clones reflect an unresolved V gene, and the others are unexplained. The sample table contains over 55,000 clones; only one count was recorded for approximately 82% of them. The top ten clones comprise roughly 5.6% of the sample. Sequencing was done on a sample of peripheral blood. The receptors originated from a man aged 50 to 60 with active COVID-19.

The chain uses TRBV19 and TRBJ2-1, with a possible D match to TRBD2 (6 bases). The CDR3 contains 17 residues. CDR1 and CDR2 (germline): LNHDA, SQIVND (reference sequence). Trimming took 4 bases from V and 8 from J, leaving 24 bases between them. DNA of the CDR3: TGTGCCAGTAGTAGCCGTCGGGAAGCGGGTACGGTTTATGAGCAGTTCTTC. It yields the protein CASSSRREAGTVYEQFF.

The V gene is TRBV5-6, the J gene TRBJ2-7; D possibly corresponds to TRBD2 (6 bases). The V gene's germline CDR1 is SGHDT and CDR2 YYEEEE. The CDR3 contains 15 residues. V dropped 1 base and J dropped 6 bases, with 17 bases sitting between them. The CDR3 loop reads CASSLLGTGGLEQYF. CDR3 bases: TGTGCCAGCAGCTTGCTCGGGACCGGAGGGCTCGAGCAGTACTTC.

The rearrangement links TRBV3-1 (or the pseudogene TRBV3-2) to TRBJ1-5; D is undetermined. Germline-derived CDR1 and CDR2 are LGHDT and YNNKEL (reference sequence). V lost 1 base to trimming and J lost 7 bases, with 14 bases between them. The CDR3 length is 15 residues. The CDR3: CASSQGAGVRQPQHF. The CDR3 nucleotides are TGTGCCAGCAGCCAAGGGGCCGGGGTCCGACAGCCCCAGCATTTT.

This chain joins TRBV7-2 and TRBJ2-7, with a tentative D call TRBD1 (7 bases). Trimming took off 6 bases at V and 3 bases at J, with 18 bases between the two ends. The CDR3 consists of 15 residues. CDR1 and CDR2 (germline): SGHTA, FQGNSA. DNA for the CDR3: TGTGCCAGCAGTCCAGGGGGAGGAGTAAGCTACGAGCAGTACTTC. Translated: CASSPGGGVSYEQYF.

The rearrangement uses TRBV5-5 and TRBJ2-3, with TRBD1 matching 10 bases. The CDR3 contains 14 residues. The germline CDR1 and CDR2 sequences are SGHKS and YYEKEE (reference sequence). The J segment lost 5 bases and the V segment lost 4 bases, leaving 4 bases of the junction unmatched. The CDR3 here is CASSPDRGRDTQYF. The CDR3 coding sequence is TGTGCCAGCAGCCCAGACAGGGGGCGAGATACGCAGTATTTT.

This clone was seen only once. The chain carries TRBV30 and TRBJ2-4, with 9 bases that match TRBD1. In germline, CDR1 is GTSNPN, CDR2 SVGIG (reference sequence). CDR3 length: 14 residues. V was pared by 0 bases and J by 7 bases, with 4 bases of the junction left unmatched. CDR3 in DNA: TGTGCCTGGAGTGTCACAGGGGGCTCGAACATTCAGTACTTC. It codes for CAWSVTGGSNIQYF.

The chain recombines TRBV15 with TRBJ2-2; the match to TRBD1 covers 8 bases. V was clipped by 5 bases and J by 3 bases; unmatched bases: 8. Germline CDR1 LNHNV, CDR2 YYDKDF (reference sequence). This CDR3 has 16 residues. The CDR3 DNA follows: TGTGCCACCAGCGCAGGACAGGGAAGAGACACCGGGGAGCTGTTTTTT. Protein sequence: CATSAGQGRDTGELFF.

J is TRBJ2-7 and V is TRBV5-1; TRBD1 matches 9 bases. V trimming: 2 bases; J trimming: 7 bases; junction bases outside the gene matches: 7. Germline values: CDR1 SGHRS, CDR2 YFSETQ. The CDR3 contains 14 residues. CDR3 nucleotides: TGCGCCAGCAGCTTAGGGACAGGGACGGGGGAGCAGTACTTC. It encodes CASSLGTGTGEQYF.

This clone was counted a single time. The genes are TRBV25-1 and TRBJ2-7, with D tentatively TRBD1 (5 bases). V was cut by 0 bases and J by 0 bases, with 12 bases left in between. The CDR3 sequence is 16 residues long. In germline, CDR1 is MGHDK, CDR2 SYGVNS. The CDR3 DNA reads TGTGCCAGCAGTGAATACCCGCAGGGCTTCTCCTACGAGCAGTACTTC. Amino acids: CASSEYPQGFSYEQYF.